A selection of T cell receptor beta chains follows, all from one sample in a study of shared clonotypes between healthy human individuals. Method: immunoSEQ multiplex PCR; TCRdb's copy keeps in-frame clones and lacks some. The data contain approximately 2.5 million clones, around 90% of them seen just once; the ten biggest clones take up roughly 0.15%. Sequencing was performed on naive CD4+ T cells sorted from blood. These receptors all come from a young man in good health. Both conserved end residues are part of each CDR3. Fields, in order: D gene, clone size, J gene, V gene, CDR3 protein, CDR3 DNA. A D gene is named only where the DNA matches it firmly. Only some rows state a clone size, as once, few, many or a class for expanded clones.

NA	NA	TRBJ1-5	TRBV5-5	CASSFSGANQPQHF	TGTGCCAGCAGCTTTTCAGGAGCCAATCAGCCCCAGCATTTT
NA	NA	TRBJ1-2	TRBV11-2	CASSLDLWDYGYTF	TGTGCCAGCAGCTTAGATCTCTGGGACTATGGCTACACCTTC
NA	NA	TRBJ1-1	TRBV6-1	CASKATANTEAFF	TGTGCCAGCAAGGCTACAGCGAACACTGAAGCTTTCTTT
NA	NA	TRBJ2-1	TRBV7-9	CASSSRDYNEQFF	TGTGCCAGCAGCTCGCGGGATTACAATGAGCAGTTCTTC
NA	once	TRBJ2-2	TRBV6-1	CASNSPGAGELFF	TGTGCCAGCAATTCCCCTGGGGCCGGGGAGCTGTTTTTT
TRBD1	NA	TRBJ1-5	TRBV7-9	CASSWGDSSNQPQHF	TGTGCCAGCAGCTGGGGGGACAGTAGCAATCAGCCCCAGCATTTT
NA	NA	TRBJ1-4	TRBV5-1	CASSLGTVTRSATNEKLFF	TGCGCCAGCAGCTTGGGGACAGTTACTCGGAGTGCAACTAATGAAAAACTGTTTTTT
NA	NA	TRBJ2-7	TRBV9	CASSAPHRWTSDEQYF	TGTGCCAGCAGCGCACCTCACAGGTGGACTTCGGACGAGCAGTACTTC
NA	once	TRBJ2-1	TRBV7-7	CASSPGRSYNEQFF	TGTGCTAGCAGCCCAGGGAGATCCTACAATGAGCAGTTCTTC
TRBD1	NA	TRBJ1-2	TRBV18	CASSPQTGGDYGYTF	TGTGCCAGCTCACCACAGACAGGGGGGGACTATGGCTACACCTTC
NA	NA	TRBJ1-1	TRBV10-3	CAISESGQEGTEAFF	TGTGCCATCAGTGAGTCGGGGCAGGAGGGGACTGAAGCTTTCTTT
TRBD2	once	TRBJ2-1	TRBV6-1	CASNSGTSVYNEQFF	TGTGCCAGCAATTCCGGGACTAGCGTATACAATGAGCAGTTCTTC
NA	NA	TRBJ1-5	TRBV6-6	CASSFTFEKRGPQHF	TGTGCCAGCAGTTTCACCTTTGAGAAGAGAGGGCCCCAGCATTTT
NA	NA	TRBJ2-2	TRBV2	CASSAAGRSTGELFF	TGTGCCAGCAGTGCGGCAGGCCGAAGTACCGGGGAGCTGTTTTTT
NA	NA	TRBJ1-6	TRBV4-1	CASSQASWQGGGNSPLHF	TGCGCCAGCAGCCAAGCAAGTTGGCAAGGGGGAGGTAATTCACCCCTCCACTTT
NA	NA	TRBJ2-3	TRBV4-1	CASSTGERAVVSTDTQYF	TGCGCCAGCAGCACAGGGGAGCGGGCGGTGGTTAGCACAGATACGCAGTATTTT
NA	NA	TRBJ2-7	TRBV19	CASSISAGSYEQYF	TGTGCCAGTAGTATCTCGGCCGGCTCCTACGAGCAGTACTTC
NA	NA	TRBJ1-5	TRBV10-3	CAIGSAGYQPQHF	TGTGCCATCGGATCCGCGGGATATCAGCCCCAGCATTTT
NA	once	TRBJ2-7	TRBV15	CATSRGTATYEQYF	TGTGCCACCAGCCGGGGGACAGCGACCTACGAGCAGTACTTC
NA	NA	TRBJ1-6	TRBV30	CAWSNQGSAYNSPLHF	TGTGCCTGGAGTAATCAGGGGTCGGCCTATAATTCACCCCTCCACTTT